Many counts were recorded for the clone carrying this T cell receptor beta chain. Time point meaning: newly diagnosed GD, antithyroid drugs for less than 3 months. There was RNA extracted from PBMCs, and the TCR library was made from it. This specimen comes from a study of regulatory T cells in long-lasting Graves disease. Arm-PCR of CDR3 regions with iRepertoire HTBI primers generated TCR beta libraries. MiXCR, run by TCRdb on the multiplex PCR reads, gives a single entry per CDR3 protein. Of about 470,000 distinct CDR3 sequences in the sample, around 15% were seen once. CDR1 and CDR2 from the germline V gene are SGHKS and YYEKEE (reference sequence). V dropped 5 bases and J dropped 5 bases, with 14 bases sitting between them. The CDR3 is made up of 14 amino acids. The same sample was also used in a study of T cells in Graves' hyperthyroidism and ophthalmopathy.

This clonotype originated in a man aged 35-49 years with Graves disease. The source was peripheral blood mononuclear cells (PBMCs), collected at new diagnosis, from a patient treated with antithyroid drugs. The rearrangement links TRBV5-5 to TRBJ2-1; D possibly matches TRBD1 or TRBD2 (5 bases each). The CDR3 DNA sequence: TGTGCCAGCAGTCCCGGGACCCACAACAATGAGCAGTTCTTC. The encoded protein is CASSPGTHNNEQFF.